This T cell receptor beta chain was identified during a study of molecular identifiers for immune sequencing clone quantification. The study, taken as a whole, reports: Barcode collisions between identical TCR molecules could shrink estimates of highly expanded clone sizes. Clonotypes surpassing 20 RNA copies contained over 99% of effector molecules, versus under 1% in naive cells.

From the PCR reads, TCRdb called clonotypes with MiXCR, one entry per CDR3 protein. The sample carries some 320,000 distinct CDR3 sequences, about a fifth recorded once. Trimming removed 2 bases from V and 3 bases from J, with 9 bases in between. CDR1 and CDR2 (germline): DFQATT, SNEGSKA (reference sequence). CDR3 length equals 13 residues. This clonotype was observed many times. Antigen specificity is unknown. The chain combines TRBV20-1 with TRBJ2-3; D is tentatively TRBD1 or TRBD2 (5 bases each). This clonotype was obtained from a human donor in good health. Some libraries in this study had Jurkat cell RNA spiked in. Material for sequencing was naive CD8+ T cells from blood, with Jurkat cell RNA spiked in. Indicated subset: FACS-sorted CD8+CD4-CCR7+CD45RA+ naive T cells. The DNA for the CDR3 is TGCAGTGCTAGATGGGGGTTAACAGATACGCAGTATTTT. Its protein product is CSARWGLTDTQYF.